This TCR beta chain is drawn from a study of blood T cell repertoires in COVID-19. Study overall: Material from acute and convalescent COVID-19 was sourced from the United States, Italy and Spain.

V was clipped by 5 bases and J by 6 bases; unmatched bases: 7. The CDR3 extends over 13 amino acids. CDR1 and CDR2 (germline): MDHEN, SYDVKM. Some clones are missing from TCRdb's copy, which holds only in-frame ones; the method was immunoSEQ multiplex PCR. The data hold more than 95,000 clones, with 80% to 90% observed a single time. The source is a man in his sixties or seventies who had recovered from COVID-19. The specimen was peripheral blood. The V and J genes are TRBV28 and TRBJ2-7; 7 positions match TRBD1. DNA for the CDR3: TGTGCCAGCAGTGGGACAGTCCCCGGCGAGCAGTACTTC. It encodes CASSGTVPGEQYF.